The clone carrying this T cell receptor (beta chain) was detected only a few times. Its antigen is unidentified. A single record per CDR3 protein comes from TCRdb applying MiXCR to the 5' RACE reads. The sample shows 200,000 to 250,000 distinct CDR3 sequences, approximately 30% of them seen only once. The CDR3 has 15 amino acids. J was trimmed by 6 bases and V by 5 bases; bases with no gene match: 8. CDR1 is DFQATT and CDR2 is SNEGSKA in the germline V gene (reference sequence). The data were obtained in a study of CD8 T cells in ankylosing spondylitis. Points from the study as a whole: CD8+ disease-linked clones were present at relatively low frequencies in blood.

The chain carries TRBV20-1 and TRBJ2-2; 11 bases agree with TRBD2. This TCR was recovered from a male donor with ankylosing spondylitis or in good health (not recorded which). The sequenced sample consisted of blood, either unsorted or a sorted T cell fraction (not recorded which). The CDR3 protein is CSASSSSGGPGELFF. In DNA, the CDR3 is TGCAGTGCTTCCTCGTCTAGCGGGGGGCCCGGGGAGCTGTTTTTT.